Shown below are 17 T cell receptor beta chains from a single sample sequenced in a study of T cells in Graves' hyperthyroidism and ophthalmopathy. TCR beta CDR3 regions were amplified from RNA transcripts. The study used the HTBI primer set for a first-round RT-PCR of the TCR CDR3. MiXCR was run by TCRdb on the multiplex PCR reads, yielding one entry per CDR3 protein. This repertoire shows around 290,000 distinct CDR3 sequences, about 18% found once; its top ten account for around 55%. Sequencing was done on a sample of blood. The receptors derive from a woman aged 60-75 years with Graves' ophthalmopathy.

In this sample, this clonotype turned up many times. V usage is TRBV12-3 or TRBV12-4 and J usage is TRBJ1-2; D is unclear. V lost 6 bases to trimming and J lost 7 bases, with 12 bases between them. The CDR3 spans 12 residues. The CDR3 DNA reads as TGTGCCAGCAGCCCGGAGGGCAGTGGCTACACCTTC. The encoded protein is CASSPEGSGYTF.

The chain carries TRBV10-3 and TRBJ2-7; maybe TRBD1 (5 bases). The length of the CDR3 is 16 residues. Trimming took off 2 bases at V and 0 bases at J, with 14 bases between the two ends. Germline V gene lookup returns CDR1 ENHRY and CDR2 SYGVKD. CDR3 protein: CAISEPSRESSYEQYF. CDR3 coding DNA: TGTGCCATCAGTGAGCCAAGCAGGGAAAGCTCCTACGAGCAGTACTTC.

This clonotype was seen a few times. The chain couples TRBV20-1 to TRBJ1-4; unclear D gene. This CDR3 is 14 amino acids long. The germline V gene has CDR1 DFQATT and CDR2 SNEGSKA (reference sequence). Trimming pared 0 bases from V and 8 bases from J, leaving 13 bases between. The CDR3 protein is CSARDRATGEKLFF. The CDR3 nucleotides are TGCAGTGCTAGAGATCGGGCAACCGGGGAAAAACTGTTTTTT.

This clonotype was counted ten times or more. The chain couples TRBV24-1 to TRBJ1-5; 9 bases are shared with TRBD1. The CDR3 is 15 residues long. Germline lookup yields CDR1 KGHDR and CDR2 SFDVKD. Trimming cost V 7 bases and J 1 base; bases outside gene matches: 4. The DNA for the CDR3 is TGTGCCACCAGAGCCGGGACAGGGAGCAATCAGCCCCAGCATTTT. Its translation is CATRAGTGSNQPQHF.

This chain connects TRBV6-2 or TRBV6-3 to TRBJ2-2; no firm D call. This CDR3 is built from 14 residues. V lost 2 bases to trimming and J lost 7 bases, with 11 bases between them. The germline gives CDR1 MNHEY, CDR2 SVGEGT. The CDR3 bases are TGTGCCAGCAGTTACATGGGCTTCCACGGGGAGCTGTTTTTT. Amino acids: CASSYMGFHGELFF.

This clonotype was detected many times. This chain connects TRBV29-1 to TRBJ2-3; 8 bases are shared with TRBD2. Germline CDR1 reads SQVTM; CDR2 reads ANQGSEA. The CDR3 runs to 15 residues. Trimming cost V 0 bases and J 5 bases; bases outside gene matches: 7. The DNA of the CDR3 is TGCAGCGTTGAAGATGGGGGCGGGAGGCAAGATACGCAGTATTTT. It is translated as CSVEDGGGRQDTQYF.

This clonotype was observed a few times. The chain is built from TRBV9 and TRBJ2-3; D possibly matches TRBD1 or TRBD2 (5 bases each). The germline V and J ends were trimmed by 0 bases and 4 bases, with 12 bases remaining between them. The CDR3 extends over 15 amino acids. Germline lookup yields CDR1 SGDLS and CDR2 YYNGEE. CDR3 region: CASSVENRGSDTQYF. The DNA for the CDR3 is TGTGCCAGCAGCGTAGAAAATCGGGGCTCAGATACGCAGTATTTT.

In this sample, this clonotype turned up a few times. The chain's CDR3 is CATSRDEDVDGWGVNEQFF. The CDR3 DNA reads as TGTGCCACCAGCAGAGATGAGGATGTTGACGGGTGGGGGGTAAATGAGCAGTTCTTC. The gene calls are TRBV15 and TRBJ2-1; D is possibly TRBD2 (6 bases). Trimming left V 0 bases short and J 7 bases short, with 25 bases between. Germline CDR1 and CDR2: LNHNV and YYDKDF (reference sequence). The CDR3 runs to 19 residues.

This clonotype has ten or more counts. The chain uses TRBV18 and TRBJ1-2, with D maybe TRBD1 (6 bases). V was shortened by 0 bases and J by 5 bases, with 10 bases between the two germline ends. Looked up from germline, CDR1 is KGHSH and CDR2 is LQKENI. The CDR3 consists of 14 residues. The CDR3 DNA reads TGTGCCAGCTCACCACCGAACAGGGTTTATGGCTACACCTTC. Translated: CASSPPNRVYGYTF.

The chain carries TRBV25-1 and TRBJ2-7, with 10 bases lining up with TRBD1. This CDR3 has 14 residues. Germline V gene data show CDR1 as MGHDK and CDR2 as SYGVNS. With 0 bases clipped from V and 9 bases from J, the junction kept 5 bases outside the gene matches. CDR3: CASSEYGQGVGQYF. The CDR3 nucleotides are TGTGCCAGCAGTGAATATGGACAGGGGGTAGGGCAGTACTTC.

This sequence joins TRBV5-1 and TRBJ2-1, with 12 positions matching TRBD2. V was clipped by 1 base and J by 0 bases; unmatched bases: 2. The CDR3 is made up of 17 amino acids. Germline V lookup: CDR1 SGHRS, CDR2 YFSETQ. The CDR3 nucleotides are TGCGCCAGCAGCTTGTCGACTAGCGGGAGCTCCTACAATGAGCAGTTCTTC. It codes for CASSLSTSGSSYNEQFF.

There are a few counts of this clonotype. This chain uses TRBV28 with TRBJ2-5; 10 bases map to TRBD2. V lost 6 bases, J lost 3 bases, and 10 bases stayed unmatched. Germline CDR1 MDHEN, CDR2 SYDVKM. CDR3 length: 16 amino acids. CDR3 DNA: TGTGCCAGCAGCCCCTCTTATCTAGCGGGAGAAGAGACCCAGTACTTC. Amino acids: CASSPSYLAGEETQYF.

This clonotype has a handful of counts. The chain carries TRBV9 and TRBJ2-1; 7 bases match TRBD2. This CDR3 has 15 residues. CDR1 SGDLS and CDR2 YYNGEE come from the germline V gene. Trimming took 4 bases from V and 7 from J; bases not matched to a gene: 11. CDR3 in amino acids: CASSLSGTKGNEQFF. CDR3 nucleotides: TGTGCCAGCAGCCTATCCGGGACTAAAGGGAATGAGCAGTTCTTC.

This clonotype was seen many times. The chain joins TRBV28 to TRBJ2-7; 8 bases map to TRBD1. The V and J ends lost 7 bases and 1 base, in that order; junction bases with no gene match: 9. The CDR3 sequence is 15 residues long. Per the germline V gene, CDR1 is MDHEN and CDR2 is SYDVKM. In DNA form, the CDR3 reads TGTGCCAGCAATCCGACAGGGGCGGGTTCCTACGAGCAGTACTTC. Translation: CASNPTGAGSYEQYF.

In DNA form, the CDR3 reads TGCGCCAGCAGCCAAGATAGAGGGCAGGGTGGGAATCAGCCCCAGCATTTT. Amino acid sequence: CASSQDRGQGGNQPQHF. The chain joins TRBV4-1 to TRBJ1-5; a possible D gene is TRBD1 (5 bases). V lost 0 bases and J 4 bases, leaving 16 bases between the germline ends. This CDR3 spans 17 amino acids. Germline CDR1 MGHRA, CDR2 YSYEKL.

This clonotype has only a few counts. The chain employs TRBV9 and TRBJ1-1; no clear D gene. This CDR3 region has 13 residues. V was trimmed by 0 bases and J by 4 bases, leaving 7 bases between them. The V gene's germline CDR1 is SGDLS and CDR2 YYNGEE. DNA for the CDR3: TGTGCCAGCAGCGTAGGGGGTGCCACTGAAGCTTTCTTT. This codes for CASSVGGATEAFF.

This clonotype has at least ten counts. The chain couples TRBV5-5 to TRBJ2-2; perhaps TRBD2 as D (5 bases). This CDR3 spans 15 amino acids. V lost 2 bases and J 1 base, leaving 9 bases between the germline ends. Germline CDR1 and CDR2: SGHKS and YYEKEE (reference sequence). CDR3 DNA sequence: TGTGCCAGCAGCTTACTAGTAGTGAACACCGGGGAGCTGTTTTTT. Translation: CASSLLVVNTGELFF.